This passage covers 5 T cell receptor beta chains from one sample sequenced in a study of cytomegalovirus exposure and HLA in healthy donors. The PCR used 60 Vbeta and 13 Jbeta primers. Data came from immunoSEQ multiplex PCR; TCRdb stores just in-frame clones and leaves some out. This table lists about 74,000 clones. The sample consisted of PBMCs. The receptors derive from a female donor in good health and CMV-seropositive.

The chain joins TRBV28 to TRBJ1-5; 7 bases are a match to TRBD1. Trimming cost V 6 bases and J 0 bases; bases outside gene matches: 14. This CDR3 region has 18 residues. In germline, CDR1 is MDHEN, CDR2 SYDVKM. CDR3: CASRITYPRQGSNQPQHF. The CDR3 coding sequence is TGTGCCAGCAGGATAACTTATCCGCGACAGGGTAGCAATCAGCCCCAGCATTTT. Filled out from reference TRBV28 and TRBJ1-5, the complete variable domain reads DVKVTQSSRYLVKRTGEKVFLECVQDMDHENMFWYRQDPGLGLRLIYFSYDVKMKEKGDIPEGYSVSREKKERFSLILESASTNQTSMYLCASRITYPRQGSNQPQHFGDGTRLSIL.

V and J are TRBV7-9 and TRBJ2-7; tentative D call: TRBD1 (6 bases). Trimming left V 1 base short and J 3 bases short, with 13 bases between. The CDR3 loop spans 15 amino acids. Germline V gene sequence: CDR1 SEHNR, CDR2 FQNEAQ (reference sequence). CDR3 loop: CASSLGTYRDYEQYF. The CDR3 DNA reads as TGTGCCAGCAGCTTAGGTACCTACAGGGACTACGAGCAGTACTTC.

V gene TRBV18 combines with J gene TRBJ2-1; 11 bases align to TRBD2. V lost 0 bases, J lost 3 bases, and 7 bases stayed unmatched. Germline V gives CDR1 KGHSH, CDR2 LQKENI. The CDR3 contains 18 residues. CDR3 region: CASSPPGLAGGFYNEQFF. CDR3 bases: TGTGCCAGCTCACCACCGGGTCTAGCGGGGGGCTTCTACAATGAGCAGTTCTTC.

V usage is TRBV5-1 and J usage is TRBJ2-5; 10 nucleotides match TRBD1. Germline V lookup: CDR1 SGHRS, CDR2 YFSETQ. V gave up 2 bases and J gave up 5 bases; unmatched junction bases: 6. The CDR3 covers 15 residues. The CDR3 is CASSFQPGQGETQYF. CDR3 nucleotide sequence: TGCGCCAGCAGCTTCCAACCGGGACAGGGGGAGACCCAGTACTTC.

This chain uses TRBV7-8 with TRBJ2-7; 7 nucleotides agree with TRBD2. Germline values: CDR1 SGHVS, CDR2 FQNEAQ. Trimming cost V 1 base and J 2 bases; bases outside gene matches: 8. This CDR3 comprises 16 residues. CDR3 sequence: CASSLVGSSGAYEQYF. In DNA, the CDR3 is TGTGCCAGCAGCTTAGTGGGCTCTAGCGGAGCCTACGAGCAGTACTTC. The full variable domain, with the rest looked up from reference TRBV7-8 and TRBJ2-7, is GAGVSQSPRYKVAKRGQDVALRCDPISGHVSLFWYQQALGQGPEFLTYFQNEAQLDKSGLPSDRFFAERPEGSVSTLKIQRTQQEDSAVYLCASSLVGSSGAYEQYFGPGTRLTVT.